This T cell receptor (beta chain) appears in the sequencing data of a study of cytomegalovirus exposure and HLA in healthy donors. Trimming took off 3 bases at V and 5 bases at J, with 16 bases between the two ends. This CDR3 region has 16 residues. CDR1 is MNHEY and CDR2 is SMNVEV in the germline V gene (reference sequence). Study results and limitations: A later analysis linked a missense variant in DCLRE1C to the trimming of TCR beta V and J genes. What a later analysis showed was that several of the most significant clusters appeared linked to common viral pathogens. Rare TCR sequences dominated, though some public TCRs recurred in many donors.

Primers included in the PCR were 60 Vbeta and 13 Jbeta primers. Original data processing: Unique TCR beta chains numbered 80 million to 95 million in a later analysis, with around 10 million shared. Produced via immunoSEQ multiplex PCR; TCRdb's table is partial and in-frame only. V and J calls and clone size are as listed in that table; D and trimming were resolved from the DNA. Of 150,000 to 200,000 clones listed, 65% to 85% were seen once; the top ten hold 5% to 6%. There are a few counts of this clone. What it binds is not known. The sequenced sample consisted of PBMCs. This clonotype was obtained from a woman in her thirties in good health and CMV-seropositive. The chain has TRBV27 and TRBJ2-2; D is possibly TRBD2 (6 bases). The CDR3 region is CASSFPAGWLTGELFF. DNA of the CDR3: TGTGCCAGCAGTTTCCCCGCGGGGTGGTTAACCGGGGAGCTGTTTTTT.